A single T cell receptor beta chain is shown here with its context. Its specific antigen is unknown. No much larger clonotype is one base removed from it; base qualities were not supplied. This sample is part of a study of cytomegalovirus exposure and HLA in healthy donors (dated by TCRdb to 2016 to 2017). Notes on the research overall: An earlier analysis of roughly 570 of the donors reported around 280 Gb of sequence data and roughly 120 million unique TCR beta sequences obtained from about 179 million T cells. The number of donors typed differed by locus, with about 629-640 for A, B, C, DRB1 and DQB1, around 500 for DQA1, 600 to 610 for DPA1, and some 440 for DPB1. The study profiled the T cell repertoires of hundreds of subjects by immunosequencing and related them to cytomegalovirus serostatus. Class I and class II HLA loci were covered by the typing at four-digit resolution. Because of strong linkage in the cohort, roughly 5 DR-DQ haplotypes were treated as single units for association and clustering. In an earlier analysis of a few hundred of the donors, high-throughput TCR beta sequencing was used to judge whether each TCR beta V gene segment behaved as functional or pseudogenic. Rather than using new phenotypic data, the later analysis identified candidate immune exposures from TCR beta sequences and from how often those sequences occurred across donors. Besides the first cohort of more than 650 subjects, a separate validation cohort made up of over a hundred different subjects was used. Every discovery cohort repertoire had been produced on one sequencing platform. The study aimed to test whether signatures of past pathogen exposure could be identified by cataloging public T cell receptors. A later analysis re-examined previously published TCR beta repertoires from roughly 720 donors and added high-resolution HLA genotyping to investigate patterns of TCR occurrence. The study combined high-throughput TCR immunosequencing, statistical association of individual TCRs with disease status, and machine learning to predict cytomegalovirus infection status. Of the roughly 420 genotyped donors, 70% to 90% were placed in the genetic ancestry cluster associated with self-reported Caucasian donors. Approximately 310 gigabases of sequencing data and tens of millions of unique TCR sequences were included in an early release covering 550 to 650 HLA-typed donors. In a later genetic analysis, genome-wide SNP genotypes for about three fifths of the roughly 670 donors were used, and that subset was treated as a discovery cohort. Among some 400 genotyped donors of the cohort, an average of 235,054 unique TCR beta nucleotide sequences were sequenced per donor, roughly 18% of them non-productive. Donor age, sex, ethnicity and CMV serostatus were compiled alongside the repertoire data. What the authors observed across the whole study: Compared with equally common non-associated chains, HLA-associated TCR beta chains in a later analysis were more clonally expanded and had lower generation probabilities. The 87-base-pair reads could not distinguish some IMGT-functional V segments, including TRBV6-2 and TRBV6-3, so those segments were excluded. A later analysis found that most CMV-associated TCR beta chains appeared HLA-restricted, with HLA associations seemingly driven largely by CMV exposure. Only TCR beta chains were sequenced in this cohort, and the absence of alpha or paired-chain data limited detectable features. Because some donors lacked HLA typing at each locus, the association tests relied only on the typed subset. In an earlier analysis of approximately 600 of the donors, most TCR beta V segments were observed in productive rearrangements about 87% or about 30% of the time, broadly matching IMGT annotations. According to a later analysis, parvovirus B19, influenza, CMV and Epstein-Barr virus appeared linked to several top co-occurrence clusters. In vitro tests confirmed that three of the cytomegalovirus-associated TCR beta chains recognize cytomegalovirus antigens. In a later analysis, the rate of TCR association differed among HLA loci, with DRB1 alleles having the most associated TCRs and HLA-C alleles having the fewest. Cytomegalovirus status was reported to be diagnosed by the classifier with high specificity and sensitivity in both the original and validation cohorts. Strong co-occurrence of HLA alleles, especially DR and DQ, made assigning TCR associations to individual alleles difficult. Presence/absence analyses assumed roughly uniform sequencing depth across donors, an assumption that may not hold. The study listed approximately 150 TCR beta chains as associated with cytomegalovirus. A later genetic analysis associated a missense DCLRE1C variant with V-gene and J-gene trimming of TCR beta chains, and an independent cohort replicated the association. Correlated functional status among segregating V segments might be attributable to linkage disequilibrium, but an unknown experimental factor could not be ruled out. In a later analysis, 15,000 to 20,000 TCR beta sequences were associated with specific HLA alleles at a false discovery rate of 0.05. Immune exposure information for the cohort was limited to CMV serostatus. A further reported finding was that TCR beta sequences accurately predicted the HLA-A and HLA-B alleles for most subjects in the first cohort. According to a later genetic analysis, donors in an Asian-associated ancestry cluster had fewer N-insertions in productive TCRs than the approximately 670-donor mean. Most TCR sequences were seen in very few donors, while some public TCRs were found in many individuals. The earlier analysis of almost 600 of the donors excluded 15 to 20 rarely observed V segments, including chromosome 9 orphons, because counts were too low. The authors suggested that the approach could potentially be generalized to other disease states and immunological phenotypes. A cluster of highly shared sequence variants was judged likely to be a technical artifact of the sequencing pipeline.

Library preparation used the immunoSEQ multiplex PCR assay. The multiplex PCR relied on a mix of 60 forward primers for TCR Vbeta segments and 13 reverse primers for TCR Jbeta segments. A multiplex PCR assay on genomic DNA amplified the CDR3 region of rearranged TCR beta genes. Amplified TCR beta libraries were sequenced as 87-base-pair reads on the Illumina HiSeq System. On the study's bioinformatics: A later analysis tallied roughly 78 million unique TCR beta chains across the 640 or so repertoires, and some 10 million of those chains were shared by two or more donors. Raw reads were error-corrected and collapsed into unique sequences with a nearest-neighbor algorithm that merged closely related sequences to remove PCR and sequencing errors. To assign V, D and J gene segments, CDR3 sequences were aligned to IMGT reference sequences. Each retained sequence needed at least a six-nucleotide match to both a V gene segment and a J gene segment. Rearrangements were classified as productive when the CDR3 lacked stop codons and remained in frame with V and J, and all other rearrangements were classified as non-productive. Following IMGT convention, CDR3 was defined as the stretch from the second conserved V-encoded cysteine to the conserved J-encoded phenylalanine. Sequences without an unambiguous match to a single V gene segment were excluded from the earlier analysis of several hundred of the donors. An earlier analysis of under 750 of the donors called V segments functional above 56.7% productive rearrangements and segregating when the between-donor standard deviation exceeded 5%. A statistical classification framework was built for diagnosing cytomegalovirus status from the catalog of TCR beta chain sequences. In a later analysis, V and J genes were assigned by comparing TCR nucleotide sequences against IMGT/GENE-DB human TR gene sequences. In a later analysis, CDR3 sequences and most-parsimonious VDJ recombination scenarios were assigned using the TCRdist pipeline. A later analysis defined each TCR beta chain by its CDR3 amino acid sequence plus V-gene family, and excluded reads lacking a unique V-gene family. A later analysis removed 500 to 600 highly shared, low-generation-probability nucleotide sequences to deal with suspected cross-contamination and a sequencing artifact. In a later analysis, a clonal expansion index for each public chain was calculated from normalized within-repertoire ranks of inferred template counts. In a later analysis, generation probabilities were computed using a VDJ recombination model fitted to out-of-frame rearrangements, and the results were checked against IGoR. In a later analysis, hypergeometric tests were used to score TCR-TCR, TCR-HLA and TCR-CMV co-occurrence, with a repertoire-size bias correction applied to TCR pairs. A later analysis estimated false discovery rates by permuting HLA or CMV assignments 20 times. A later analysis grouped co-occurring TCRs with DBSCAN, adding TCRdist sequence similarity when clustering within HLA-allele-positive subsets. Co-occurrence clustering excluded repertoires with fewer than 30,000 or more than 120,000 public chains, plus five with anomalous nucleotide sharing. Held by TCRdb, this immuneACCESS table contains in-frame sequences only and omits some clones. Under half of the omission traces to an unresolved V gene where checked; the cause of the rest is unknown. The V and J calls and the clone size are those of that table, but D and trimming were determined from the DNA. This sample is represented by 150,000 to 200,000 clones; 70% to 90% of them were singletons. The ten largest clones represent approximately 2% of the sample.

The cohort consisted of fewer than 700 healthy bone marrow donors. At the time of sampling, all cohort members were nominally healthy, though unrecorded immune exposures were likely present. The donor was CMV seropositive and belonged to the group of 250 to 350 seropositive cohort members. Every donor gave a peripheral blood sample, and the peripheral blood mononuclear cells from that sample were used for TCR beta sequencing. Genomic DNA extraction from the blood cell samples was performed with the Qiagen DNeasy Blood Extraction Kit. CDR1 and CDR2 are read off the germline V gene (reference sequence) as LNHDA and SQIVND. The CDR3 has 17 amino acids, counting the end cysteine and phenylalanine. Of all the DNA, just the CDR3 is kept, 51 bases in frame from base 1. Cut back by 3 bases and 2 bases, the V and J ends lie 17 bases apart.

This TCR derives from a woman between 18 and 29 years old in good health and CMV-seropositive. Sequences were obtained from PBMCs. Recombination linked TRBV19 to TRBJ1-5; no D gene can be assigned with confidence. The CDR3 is CASSIGSPLAGNQPQHF. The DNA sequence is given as TGTGCCAGTAGTATCGGCTCACCACTGGCGGGCAATCAGCCCCAGCATTTT. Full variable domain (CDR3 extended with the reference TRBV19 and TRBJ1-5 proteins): DGGITQSPKYLFRKEGQNVTLSCEQNLNHDAMYWYRQDPGQGLRLIYYSQIVNDFQKGDIAEGYSVSREKKESFPLTVTSAQKNPTAFYLCASSIGSPLAGNQPQHFGDGTRLSIL.